This T cell receptor (beta chain) was recorded in a study of blood T cell repertoires in COVID-19. V lost 5 bases and J lost 8; bases outside the gene matches: 12. CDR1 MNHEY and CDR2 SVGEGT come from the germline V gene. The CDR3 length is 16 residues. The data were produced by immunoSEQ multiplex PCR, yet TCRdb's version contains in-frame clones alone and is incomplete. The sample carries 90,000 to 110,000 clones, around 74% recorded once. Sequencing input: peripheral blood. The sequence was obtained from a woman between 65 and 79 years old with acute or convalescent COVID-19. This chain connects TRBV6-2 or TRBV6-3 to TRBJ2-1; 10 nucleotides agree with TRBD1. The CDR3 sequence is CASSEIRDRGADEQFF. The CDR3 DNA reads as TGTGCCAGCAGTGAGATTCGGGACAGGGGCGCGGATGAGCAGTTCTTC.